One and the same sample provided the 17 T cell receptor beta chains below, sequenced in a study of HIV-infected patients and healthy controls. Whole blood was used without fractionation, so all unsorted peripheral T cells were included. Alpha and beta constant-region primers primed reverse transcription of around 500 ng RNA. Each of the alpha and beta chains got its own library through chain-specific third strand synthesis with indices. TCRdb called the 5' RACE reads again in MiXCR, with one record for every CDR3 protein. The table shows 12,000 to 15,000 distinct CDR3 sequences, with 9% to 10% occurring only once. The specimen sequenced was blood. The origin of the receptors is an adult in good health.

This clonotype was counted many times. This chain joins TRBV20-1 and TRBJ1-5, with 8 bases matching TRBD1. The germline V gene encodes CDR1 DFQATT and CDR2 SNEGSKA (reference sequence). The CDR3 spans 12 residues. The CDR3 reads CGIQGGHQPQHF. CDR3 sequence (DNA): TGCGGCATACAGGGGGGGCATCAGCCCCAGCATTTT.

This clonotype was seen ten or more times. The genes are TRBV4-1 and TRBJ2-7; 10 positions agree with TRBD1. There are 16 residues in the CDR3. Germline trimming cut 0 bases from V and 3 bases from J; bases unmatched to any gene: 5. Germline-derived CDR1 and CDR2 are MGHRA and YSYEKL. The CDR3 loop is CASSQEGQGIGYEQYF. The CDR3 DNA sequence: TGCGCCAGCAGCCAAGAGGGACAGGGGATTGGCTACGAGCAGTACTTC.

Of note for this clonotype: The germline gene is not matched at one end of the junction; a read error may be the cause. The chain's CDR3 is CTSSLGTQGAEQYF. The CDR3 nucleotides are TGCACCAGCAGCCTAGGGACCCAGGGAGCCGAGCAGTACTTC. This chain connects TRBV5-1 to TRBJ2-7, with D perhaps being TRBD1 or TRBD2 (5 bases each). CDR1 is SGHRS, CDR2 YFSETQ, per germline. The CDR3 consists of 14 residues.

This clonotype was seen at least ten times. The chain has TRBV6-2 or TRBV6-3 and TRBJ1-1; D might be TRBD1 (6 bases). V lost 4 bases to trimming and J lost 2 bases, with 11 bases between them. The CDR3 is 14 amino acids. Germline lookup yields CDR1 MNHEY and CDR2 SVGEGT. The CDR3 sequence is CASSSWTVNTEAFF. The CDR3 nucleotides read TGTGCCAGCAGTTCCTGGACAGTCAACACTGAAGCTTTCTTT.

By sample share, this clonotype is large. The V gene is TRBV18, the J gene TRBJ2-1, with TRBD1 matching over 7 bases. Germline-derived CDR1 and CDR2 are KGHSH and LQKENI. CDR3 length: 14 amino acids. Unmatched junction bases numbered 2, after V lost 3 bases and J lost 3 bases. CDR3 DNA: TGTGCCAGCTCACCGACAGGGTTCTACAATGAGCAGTTCTTC. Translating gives CASSPTGFYNEQFF.

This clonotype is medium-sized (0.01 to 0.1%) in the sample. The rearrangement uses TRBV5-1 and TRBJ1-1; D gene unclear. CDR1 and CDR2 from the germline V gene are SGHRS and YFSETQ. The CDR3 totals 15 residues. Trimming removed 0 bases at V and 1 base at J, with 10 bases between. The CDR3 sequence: CASSLESQGNTEAFF. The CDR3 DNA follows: TGCGCCAGCAGCTTGGAAAGCCAAGGGAACACTGAAGCTTTCTTT.

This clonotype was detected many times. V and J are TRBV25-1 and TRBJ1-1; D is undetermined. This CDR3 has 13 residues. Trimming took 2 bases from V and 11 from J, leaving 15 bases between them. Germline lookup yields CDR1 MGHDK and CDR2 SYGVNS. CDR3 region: CASSEPGSNGAFF. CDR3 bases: TGTGCCAGCAGTGAACCGGGCTCAAATGGGGCTTTCTTT.

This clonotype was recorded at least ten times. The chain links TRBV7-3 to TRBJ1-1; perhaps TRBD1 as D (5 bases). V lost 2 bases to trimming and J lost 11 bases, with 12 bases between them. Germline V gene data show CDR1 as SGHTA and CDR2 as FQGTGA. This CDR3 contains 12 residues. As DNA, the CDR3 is TGTGCCAGCAGCTTACAAGGACACGTCGCTTTCTTT. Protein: CASSLQGHVAFF.

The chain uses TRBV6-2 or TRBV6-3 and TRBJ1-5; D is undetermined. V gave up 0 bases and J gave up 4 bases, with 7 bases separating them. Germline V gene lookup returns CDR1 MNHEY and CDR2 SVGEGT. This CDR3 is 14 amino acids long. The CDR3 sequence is CASSYSGSNQPQHF. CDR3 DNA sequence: TGTGCCAGCAGTTACTCGGGTTCAAATCAGCCCCAGCATTTT.

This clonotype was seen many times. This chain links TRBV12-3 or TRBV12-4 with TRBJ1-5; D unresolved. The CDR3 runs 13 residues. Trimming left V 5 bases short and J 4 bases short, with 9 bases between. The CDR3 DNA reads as TGTGCCAGCAGTCTCCTAACAAATCAGCCCCAGCATTTT. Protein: CASSLLTNQPQHF.

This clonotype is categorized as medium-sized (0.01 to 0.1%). The CDR3 DNA sequence: TGCAGCGTTGAGAAAGGGACAGCCCAAGAGACCCAGTACTTC. Protein product: CSVEKGTAQETQYF. The J gene is TRBJ2-5, the V gene TRBV29-1; TRBD1 agrees at 7 bases. Trimming removed 3 bases from V and 1 base from J; junction bases left unmatched: 5. CDR3 length equals 14 residues. CDR1 is SQVTM, CDR2 ANQGSEA, per germline.

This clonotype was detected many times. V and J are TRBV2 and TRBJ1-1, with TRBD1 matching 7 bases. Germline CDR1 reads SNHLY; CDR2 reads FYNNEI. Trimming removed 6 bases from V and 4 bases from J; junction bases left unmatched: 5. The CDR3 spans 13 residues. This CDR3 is CASSPRDSTEAFF. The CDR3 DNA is TGTGCCAGCAGCCCCCGGGACAGCACTGAAGCTTTCTTT.

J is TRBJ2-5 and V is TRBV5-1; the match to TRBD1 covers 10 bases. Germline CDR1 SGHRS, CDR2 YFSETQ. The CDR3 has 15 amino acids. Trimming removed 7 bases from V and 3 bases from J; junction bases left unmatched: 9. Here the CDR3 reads CASRPGQGQKETQYF. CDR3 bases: TGCGCCAGCCGTCCGGGACAGGGGCAGAAAGAGACCCAGTACTTC.

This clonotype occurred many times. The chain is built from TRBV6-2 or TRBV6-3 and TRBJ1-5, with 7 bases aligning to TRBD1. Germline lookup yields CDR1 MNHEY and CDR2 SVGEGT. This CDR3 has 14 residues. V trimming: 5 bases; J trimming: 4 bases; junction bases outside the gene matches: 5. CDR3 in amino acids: CASSPDRLNQPQHF. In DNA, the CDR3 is TGTGCCAGCAGTCCGGACAGGTTAAATCAGCCCCAGCATTTT.

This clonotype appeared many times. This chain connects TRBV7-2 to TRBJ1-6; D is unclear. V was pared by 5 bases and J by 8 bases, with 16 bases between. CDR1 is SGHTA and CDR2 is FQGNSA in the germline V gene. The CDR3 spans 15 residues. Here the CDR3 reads CASSVDRADHSPLHF. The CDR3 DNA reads TGTGCCAGCAGCGTCGACCGGGCCGATCATTCACCCCTCCACTTT.

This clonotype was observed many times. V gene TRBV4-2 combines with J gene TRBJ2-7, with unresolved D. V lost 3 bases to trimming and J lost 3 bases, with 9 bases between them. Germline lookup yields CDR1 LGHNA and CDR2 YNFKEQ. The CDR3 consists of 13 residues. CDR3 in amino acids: CASSQQRGYEQYF. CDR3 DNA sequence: TGTGCCAGCAGCCAGCAGCGCGGCTACGAGCAGTACTTC.

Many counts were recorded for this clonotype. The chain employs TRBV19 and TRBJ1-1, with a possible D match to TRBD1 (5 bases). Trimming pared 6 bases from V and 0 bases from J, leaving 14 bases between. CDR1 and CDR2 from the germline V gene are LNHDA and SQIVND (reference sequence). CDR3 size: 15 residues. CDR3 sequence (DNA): TGTGCCAGTAGGGTACAGGACTCCATGAACACTGAAGCTTTCTTT. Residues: CASRVQDSMNTEAFF.